This T cell receptor beta chain was identified during a study of blood T cell repertoires in COVID-19 (dated by TCRdb to about 2020). Study-level background: Samples covering the acute and convalescent phases of COVID-19 were provided by collaborators in the United States, Italy and Spain. The sample metadata nearly always contained a de-identified subject ID, COVID-19 status, age in years and sex. Where HLA class I and class II types were available, the types were taken from metadata supplied by the sample provider, not from assay-based typing. The repertoires were released in a freely available public database meant as a resource for research on the immune response to SARS-CoV-2. The prospective study material was composed of cDNA or gDNA derived from T cells, B-cell-depleted T cells, or PBMCs. Subjects who had been exposed to COVID-19, were actively infected with it, or had recovered from it provided the deeply sampled blood TCRbeta repertoires that made up the dataset. The samples were drawn from the first 160 participants of the ongoing ImmuneRACE study and from some 1,300 subjects provided by 6 global collaborators. Study-wide conclusions, independent of this receptor: How much clinical and demographic metadata was included differed by source and by participant, and the metadata was provided uncurated.

Points on this clone: What this receptor recognizes is not known. Base qualities were left out, and no much larger clone turns up one base away.

The cysteine opens and the phenylalanine closes a CDR3 of 16 amino acids. The CDR3 DNA has 48 bases and is translated from base 1. The germline ends are 12 bases apart after V is trimmed by 0 bases and J by 0 bases. In the germline V gene, CDR1 corresponds to LGHNA and CDR2 to YSLEER. The immunoSEQ Assay, a bias-controlled multiplex PCR, was used to amplify TCRbeta CDR3 regions from genomic DNA. In the paper's pipeline: The number of nucleated cells in each sample was estimated by amplification of reference gene primers within the assay. To quantify the absolute abundance of each unique TCRbeta CDR3 rearrangement, sequence reads were collapsed and filtered. For each sample, productive Simpson clonality was calculated as the square root of Simpson's diversity index over productive rearrangements. The table was pulled from immuneACCESS by TCRdb, which kept in-frame rearrangements only. Such tables lose some clones; where checked, under half of the loss comes from unresolved V genes, and the rest has no known cause. The V and J calls and clone size are taken from that table; D and trimming were inferred from the DNA. This sample lists approximately 110,000 clones; about 78% were detected once. The ten largest account for 4% to 5.5% of the sample.

Collaborating institutions collected whole blood in K2EDTA tubes following their own protocols. Collaborator samples were shipped for TCRbeta analysis as frozen whole blood, isolated PBMCs, or DNA extracted from either sample type. This sequence originates from a human donor in a cohort sampled during active or convalescent COVID-19. Sequencing was carried out using peripheral blood. The sequence joins TRBV4-3 to TRBJ2-7; the D region possibly corresponds to TRBD1 (5 bases align). The DNA sequence is given as TGCGCCAGCAGCCAAGAAGTCCAGGGCAGCTCCTACGAGCAGTACTTC. The resulting protein is CASSQEVQGSSYEQYF.